This entry features one T cell receptor beta chain sequence. It has no known antigen specificity. No much larger clonotype is one base removed from it; base qualities were not supplied. These data come from a study of regulatory T cells in long-lasting Graves disease (TCRdb year 2021). The study in broad terms: Persistent Graves' disease was defined as persistently positive TSH receptor autoantibodies together with antithyroid drug treatment for over 5 years. The study was registered as a clinical trial and conducted in China. Persistent Graves' disease patients were compared with newly diagnosed Graves' disease patients by peripheral blood TCR sequencing and RNA sequencing. In the clinical cohort, patients with persistent Graves' disease had used antithyroid drugs for an average of around 10 years. A total of 35 or so samples were covered by TCR sequencing, comprising approximately 13 persistent and roughly 20 newly diagnosed Graves' disease patients. General study outcomes and caveats: A larger number of public clonotypes was shared among persistent patients (fewer than 3,000) than among newly diagnosed patients (around 890). Only the TCR beta chain was sequenced and analyzed. The authors acknowledged the small sample size as a limitation that may reduce accuracy. Persistent Graves' disease patients showed lower TCR Shannon entropy and fewer highly expanded clones than newly diagnosed patients, suggesting clonal expansion. Because the primary lesion, thyroid tissue, could not be accessed, the study looked at peripheral blood alone. Preferential use of TRBV28, TRBJ1-2 and TRBJ2-5 was observed in persistent disease, whereas TRBV20-1 and TRBJ2-1 were favored in newly diagnosed disease.

The CDR3 numbers 15 residues from cysteine through phenylalanine. The only DNA kept is the CDR3, 45 bases in frame from the first base. V is reduced by 8 bases and J by 4 bases, leaving a spacing of 18 bases between them. CDR1 and CDR2 are read off the germline V gene as MNHEY and SVGAGI. The sample's time point label, decoded: persistent/refractory GD, antithyroid drugs over 5 years with positive TRAb. RNA was extracted from PBMCs in TRIzol for both TCR sequencing and RNA sequencing. The diagnosis of Graves' disease followed American Thyroid Association guidelines. The patients came from an endocrinology department in Xi'an, China. Each patient gave 9 to 10 milliliters of peripheral blood, collected in an EDTA anticoagulant tube. Ficoll Paque Plus density gradient separation was used to isolate PBMCs, and no further T cell sorting was done. An Agilent 2100 Bioanalyzer and agarose gel were used to check RNA quality, and a NanoDrop 2000 was used to measure RNA concentration.

Libraries were constructed by multiplex PCR. Sequencing instrument: Illumina HiSeq 4000. To build TCR beta libraries, CDR3 regions were amplified by Arm-PCR using iRepertoire HTBI primers. Gel purification was performed on PCR products prior to sequencing. Per the source publication's procedure: Gene usage analysis of CDR3 amino acid clonotypes used the approximately 62 TRBV and fewer than 15 TRBJ segments found across samples. Filtered high-quality paired reads were merged into contigs using COPE and FqMerger. BLAST was used to align contigs to IMGT TRBV, TRBD and TRBJ reference genes, with CDR3 defined following IMGT. Any clonotype with a frequency above 0.1% was classified as a highly expanded clone. Shannon entropy was used to measure repertoire diversity, and the Gini coefficient was used to measure V-J evenness. Clonotypes shared by more than one individual were considered public. Starting from the raw public reads, TCRdb applied fastp trimming at Q25, assembled clones with MiXCR and retained in-frame beta chains. For every CDR3 protein sequence, its rows merge into one entry that carries the most common genes and DNA. Here the V and J calls rest on TCRdb's processing, not on the authors' analysis. Counted in this sample were about 430,000 distinct CDR3 sequences; 21% of them appeared once. 13% to 15% of the sample belongs to the ten largest clones.

This chain joins TRBV6-5 to TRBJ1-5, with an unclear D gene assignment. The specimen was peripheral blood mononuclear cells (PBMCs), collected when the disease was refractory, from a patient treated with antithyroid drugs. This clonotype originated in a female donor with Graves disease. For the CDR3, the sequence is CASCWTSPNNQPQHF. The DNA reads as follows: TGTGCCAGCTGTTGGACCTCCCCTAATAATCAGCCCCAGCATTTT.